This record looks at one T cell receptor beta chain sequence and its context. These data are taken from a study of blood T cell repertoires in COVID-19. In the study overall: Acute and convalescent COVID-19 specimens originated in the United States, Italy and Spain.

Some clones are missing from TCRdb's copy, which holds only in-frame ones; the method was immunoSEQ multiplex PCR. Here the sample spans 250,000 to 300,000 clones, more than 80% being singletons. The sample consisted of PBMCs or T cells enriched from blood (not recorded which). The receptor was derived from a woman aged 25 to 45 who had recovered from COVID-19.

CDR3 protein: CASLTGGADTQYF. CDR3 bases: TGTGCCAGCTTGACAGGGGGCGCAGATACGCAGTATTTT. The chain carries TRBV28 and TRBJ2-3; 10 nucleotides line up with TRBD1. V was pared by 8 bases and J by 4 bases, with 3 bases of the junction left unmatched. Germline lookup yields CDR1 MDHEN and CDR2 SYDVKM. The CDR3 spans 13 residues. The full variable domain, its missing parts supplied by reference TRBV28 and TRBJ2-3, is DVKVTQSSRYLVKRTGEKVFLECVQDMDHENMFWYRQDPGLGLRLIYFSYDVKMKEKGDIPEGYSVSREKKERFSLILESASTNQTSMYLCASLTGGADTQYFGPGTRLTVL.